The text below deals with one T cell receptor beta chain. Its cognate antigen is unknown. As for treatment: oral pan-JAK inhibitor, 5-10 mg twice daily. The researchers isolated CD4+ and CD8+ T cells from PBMCs by sorting. This sample is drawn from a study of CD8+ T cells in alopecia areata. Study-wide background: The study gave treated patients oral tofacitinib at 5 to 10 mg twice daily.

Extraction and reverse transcription of RNA yielded cDNA as the sequencing template. The protocol was immunoSEQ multiplex PCR, while the TCRdb copy is restricted to in-frame clones and leaves out a portion. Of approximately 210,000 clones listed, 60% to 70% are singletons. General observations from the study: Higher clonality was seen in lesional scalp than in normal scalp, especially in alopecia totalis/universalis. Many expanded lesional clones persisted in scalp and blood during tofacitinib treatment.

Deletions cut 3 bases from V and 2 bases from J, with 8 bases between. CDR1 and CDR2 from the germline V gene are GTSNPN and SVGIG (reference sequence). The length of the CDR3 is 12 residues. The TCR was taken from a human donor with alopecia areata. The V and J genes are TRBV30 and TRBJ2-7, with a tentative D call TRBD2 (5 bases). The source was CD4+ T cells sorted from blood, collected at week 4, from a patient treated with tofacitinib. The CDR3 DNA is TGTGCCTGGAGCATCGGGGCCTACGAGCAGTACTTC. Encoded protein: CAWSIGAYEQYF.